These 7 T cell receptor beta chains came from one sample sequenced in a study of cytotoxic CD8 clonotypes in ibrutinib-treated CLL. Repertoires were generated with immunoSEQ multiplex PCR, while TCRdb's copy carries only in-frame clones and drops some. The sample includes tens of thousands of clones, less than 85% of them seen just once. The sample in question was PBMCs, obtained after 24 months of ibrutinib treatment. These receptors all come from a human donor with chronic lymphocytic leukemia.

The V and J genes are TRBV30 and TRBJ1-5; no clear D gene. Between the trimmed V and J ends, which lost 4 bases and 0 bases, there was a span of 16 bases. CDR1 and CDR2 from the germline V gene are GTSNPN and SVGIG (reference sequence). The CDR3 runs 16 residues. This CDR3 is CAWTPEDGLSNQPQHF. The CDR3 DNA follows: TGTGCCTGGACCCCCGAGGATGGCCTTAGCAATCAGCCCCAGCATTTT.

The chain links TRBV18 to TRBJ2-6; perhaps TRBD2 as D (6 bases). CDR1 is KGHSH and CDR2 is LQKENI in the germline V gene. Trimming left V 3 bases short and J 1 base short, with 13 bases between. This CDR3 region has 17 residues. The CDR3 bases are TGTGCCAGCTCACCCCGGGACTCTAGGTCTGGGGCCAACGTCCTGACTTTC. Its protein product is CASSPRDSRSGANVLTF.

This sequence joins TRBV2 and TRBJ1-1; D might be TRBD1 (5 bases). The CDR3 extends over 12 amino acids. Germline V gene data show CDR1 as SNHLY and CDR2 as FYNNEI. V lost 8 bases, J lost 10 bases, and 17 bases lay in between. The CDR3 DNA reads TGTGCCAGCTCTATGGGGGGTTCCGTAGCTTTCTTT. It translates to CASSMGGSVAFF.

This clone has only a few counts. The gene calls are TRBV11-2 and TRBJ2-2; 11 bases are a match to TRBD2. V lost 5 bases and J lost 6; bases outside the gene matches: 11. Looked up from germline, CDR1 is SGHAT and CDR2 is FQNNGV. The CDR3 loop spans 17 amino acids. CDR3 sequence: CASSPGSSGRRAGELFF. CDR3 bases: TGTGCCAGCAGCCCTGGCTCTAGCGGGAGGAGGGCCGGGGAGCTGTTTTTT.

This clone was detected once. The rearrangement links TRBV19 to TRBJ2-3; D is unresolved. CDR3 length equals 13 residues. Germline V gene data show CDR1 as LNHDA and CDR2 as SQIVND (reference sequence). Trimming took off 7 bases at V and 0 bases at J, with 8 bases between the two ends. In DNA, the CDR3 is TGTGCCAGTAACGTGGCTAGCACAGATACGCAGTATTTT. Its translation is CASNVASTDTQYF.

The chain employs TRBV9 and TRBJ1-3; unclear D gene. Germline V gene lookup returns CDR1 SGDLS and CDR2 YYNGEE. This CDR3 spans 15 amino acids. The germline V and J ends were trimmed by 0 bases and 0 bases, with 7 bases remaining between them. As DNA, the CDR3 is TGTGCCAGCAGCGTAGGAACGGGCTCTGGAAACACCATATATTTT. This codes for CASSVGTGSGNTIYF. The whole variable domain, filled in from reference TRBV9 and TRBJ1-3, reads DSGVTQTPKHLITATGQRVTLRCSPRSGDLSVYWYQQSLDQGLQFLIQYYNGEERAKGNILERFSAQQFPDLHSELNLSSLELGDSALYFCASSVGTGSGNTIYFGEGSWLTVV.

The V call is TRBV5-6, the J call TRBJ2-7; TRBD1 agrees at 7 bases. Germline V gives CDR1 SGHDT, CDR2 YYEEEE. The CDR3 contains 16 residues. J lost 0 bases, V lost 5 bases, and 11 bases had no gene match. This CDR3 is CASRTTYQGDSYEQYF. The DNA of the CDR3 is TGTGCCAGCAGGACTACATATCAGGGGGACTCCTACGAGCAGTACTTC.